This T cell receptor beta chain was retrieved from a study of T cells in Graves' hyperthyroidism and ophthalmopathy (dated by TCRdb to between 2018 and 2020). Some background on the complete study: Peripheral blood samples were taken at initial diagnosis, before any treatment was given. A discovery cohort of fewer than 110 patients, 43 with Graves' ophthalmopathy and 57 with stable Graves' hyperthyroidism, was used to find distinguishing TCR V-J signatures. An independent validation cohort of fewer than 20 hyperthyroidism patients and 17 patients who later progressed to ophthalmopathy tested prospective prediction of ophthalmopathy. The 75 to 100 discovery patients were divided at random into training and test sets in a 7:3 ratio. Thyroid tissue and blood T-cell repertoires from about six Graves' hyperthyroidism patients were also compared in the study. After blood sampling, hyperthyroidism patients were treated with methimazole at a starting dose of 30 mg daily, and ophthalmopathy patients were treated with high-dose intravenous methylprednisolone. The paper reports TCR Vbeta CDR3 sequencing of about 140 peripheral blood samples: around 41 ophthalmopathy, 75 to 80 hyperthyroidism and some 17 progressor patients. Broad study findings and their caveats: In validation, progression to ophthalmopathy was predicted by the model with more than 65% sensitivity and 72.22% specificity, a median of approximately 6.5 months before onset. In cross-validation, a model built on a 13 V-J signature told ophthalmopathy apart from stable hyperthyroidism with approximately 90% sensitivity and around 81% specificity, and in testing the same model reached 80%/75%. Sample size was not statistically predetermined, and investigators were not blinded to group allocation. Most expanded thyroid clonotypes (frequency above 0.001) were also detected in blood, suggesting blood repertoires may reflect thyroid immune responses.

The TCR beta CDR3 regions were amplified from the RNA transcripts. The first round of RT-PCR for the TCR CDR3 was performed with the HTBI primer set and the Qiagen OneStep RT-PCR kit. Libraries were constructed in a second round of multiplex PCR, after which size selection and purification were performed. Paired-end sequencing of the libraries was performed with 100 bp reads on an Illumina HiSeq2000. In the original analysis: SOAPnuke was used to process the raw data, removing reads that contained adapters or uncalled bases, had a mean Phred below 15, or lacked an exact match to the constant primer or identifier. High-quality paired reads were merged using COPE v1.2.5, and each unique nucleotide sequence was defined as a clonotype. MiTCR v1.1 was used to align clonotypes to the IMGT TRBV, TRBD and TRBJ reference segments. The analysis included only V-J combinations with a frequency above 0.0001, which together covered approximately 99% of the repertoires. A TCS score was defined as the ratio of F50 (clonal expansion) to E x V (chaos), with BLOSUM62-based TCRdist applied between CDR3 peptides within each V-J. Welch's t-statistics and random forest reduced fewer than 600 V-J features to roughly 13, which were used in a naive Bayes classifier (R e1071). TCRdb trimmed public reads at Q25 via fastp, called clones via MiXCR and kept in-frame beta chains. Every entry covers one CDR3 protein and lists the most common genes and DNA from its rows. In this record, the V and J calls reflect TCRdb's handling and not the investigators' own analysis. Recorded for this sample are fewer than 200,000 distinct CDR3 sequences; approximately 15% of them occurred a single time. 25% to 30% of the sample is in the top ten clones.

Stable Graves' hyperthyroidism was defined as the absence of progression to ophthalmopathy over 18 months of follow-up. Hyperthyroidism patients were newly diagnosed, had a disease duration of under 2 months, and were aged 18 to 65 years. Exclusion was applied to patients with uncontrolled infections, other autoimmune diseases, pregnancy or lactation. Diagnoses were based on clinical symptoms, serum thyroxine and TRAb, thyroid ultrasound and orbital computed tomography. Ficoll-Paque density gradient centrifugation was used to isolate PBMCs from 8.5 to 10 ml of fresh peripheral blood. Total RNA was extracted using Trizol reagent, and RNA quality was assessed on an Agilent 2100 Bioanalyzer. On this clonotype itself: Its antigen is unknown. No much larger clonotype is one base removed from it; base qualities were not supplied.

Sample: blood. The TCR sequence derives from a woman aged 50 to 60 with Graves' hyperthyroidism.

In nucleotide form, the sequence is TGCAGTGCTAGTAACCGACTAGCGGGAGACTACAATGAGCAGTTCTTC. Its protein product is CSASNRLAGDYNEQFF. The chain couples TRBV20-1 to TRBJ2-1, with 12 junctional bases fitting TRBD2. In the germline V gene (reference sequence), CDR1 corresponds to DFQATT and CDR2 to SNEGSKA. From cysteine to phenylalanine, the CDR3 is 16 amino acids long. Solely the CDR3 DNA is kept, with 48 bases framed from the first base. V trim: 3 bases; J trim: 3 bases; unmatched bases: 6.